This is a list of T cell receptor beta chains from one sample in a study of OX40 agonist ivuxolimab in advanced cancers. The repertoire was sequenced with immunoSEQ multiplex PCR; TCRdb's copy has only in-frame clones and lacks some. The table has roughly 88,000 clones, approximately 87% seen once; the top ten hold roughly 4.9%. Sequences were derived from CD4+ or CD8+ T cells sorted from blood, sampled in a trial of the OX40 agonist ivuxolimab. Receptors originate from an adult with an advanced solid tumor such as melanoma, head and neck, liver or kidney cancer. CDR3s include the opening cysteine and the closing phenylalanine or tryptophan. A D gene is named only where the DNA matches it firmly. Size values are once, few and many counts, or a class for expanded clones, and some rows have none.

V	J	size	D	DNA	CDR3
TRBV5-6	TRBJ2-1	once	TRBD2	TGTGCCAGCAGCATTAGCGGGAGGGACAATGAGCAGTTCTTC	CASSISGRDNEQFF
TRBV29-1	TRBJ2-2	.	.	TGCAGCGCCTCGAGGGGTGGCACCGGGGAGCTGTTTTTT	CSASRGGTGELFF
TRBV7-2	TRBJ2-2	.	TRBD1	TGTGCCAGCAGCTTAGCAGGGGGCCACGGGGAGCTGTTTTTT	CASSLAGGHGELFF
TRBV7-3	TRBJ2-1	once	TRBD2	TGTGCCAGCAGCTCGACTAGCGCTATCTACAATGAGCAGTTCTTC	CASSSTSAIYNEQFF
TRBV7-2	TRBJ2-7	.	.	TGTGCCAGCAGCCCCCGGGCCTACGAGCAGTACTTC	CASSPRAYEQYF
TRBV28	TRBJ1-2	few	.	TGTGCCAGCAGAGGACGGCTCCGGGAAGGCTACACCTTC	CASRGRLREGYTF
TRBV21-1	TRBJ2-2	few	.	TGTGCCAGCAGCAAACCCTTTCGGGGGACCTCTCGGGCCTGGGAGCTGTTTTTT	CASSKPFRGTSRAWELFF
TRBV5-6	TRBJ1-1	.	TRBD1	TGTGCCAGCAGCTCGCAGGGGGCTGAAGCTTTCTTT	CASSSQGAEAFF
TRBV6-4	TRBJ2-1	.	TRBD1	TGTGCCAGCACCAGAACGGGACAGGGGTACAATGAGCAGTTCTTC	CASTRTGQGYNEQFF
TRBV7-2	TRBJ2-1	.	.	TGTGCCAGCAGCTACCCGGGCCGAACCCCGGACAATGAGCAGTTCTTC	CASSYPGRTPDNEQFF
TRBV6-1	TRBJ2-1	.	TRBD2	TGTGCCAGCGGGTTAGCGGGATGGTACAATGAGCAGTTCTTC	CASGLAGWYNEQFF
TRBV27	TRBJ2-6	once	.	TGTGCCAGCAGTTCCCCGAGCTCTGGGGCCAACGTCCTGACTTTC	CASSSPSSGANVLTF
TRBV9	TRBJ1-1	.	.	TGTGCCAGCAGCGTAGGTCAGGGAACTGAAGCTTTCTTT	CASSVGQGTEAFF
TRBV6-1	TRBJ1-4	.	.	TGTGCCAGCAGGTTACAGGCGTCTAATGAAAAACTGTTTTTT	CASRLQASNEKLFF
TRBV6-4	TRBJ2-3	.	TRBD2	TGTGCCAGCAGTGCTCTAGCGGGAGAGTGGGGCACAGATACGCAGTATTTT	CASSALAGEWGTDTQYF
TRBV30	TRBJ2-5	.	.	TGTGCCTGGAGTGCCAGGGGAGTGGAGACCCAGTACTTC	CAWSARGVETQYF
TRBV7-3	TRBJ2-3	.	.	TGTGCCAGCAGCTTAATTGGATTCGGAGATACGCAGTATTTT	CASSLIGFGDTQYF
TRBV5-4	TRBJ2-7	.	.	TGTGCCAGCAGCTTGCGGGGCTCGTTAGAGCAGTACTTC	CASSLRGSLEQYF
TRBV27	TRBJ2-5	.	TRBD2	TGTGCCAGCAGTTTATGGACTAGCGGCAAGGAGACCCAGTACTTC	CASSLWTSGKETQYF
TRBV30	TRBJ1-1	.	TRBD1	TGTGCCTGGAGAGGGGCCAGGGGGCAGAACACTGAAGCTTTCTTT	CAWRGARGQNTEAFF
TRBV29-1	TRBJ1-2	.	.	TGCAGCGTCCAAAACGGGGCTTATGGCTACACCTTC	CSVQNGAYGYTF
TRBV18	TRBJ1-1	.	.	TGTGCCAGCTCAATCAACCGCTCAGGGGCCACTGAAGCTTTCTTT	CASSINRSGATEAFF
TRBV5-6	TRBJ2-2	.	.	TGTGCCAGCAGCGTAGAGGCTACCGGGGAGCTGTTTTTT	CASSVEATGELFF
TRBV29-1	TRBJ2-5	.	TRBD2	TGCAGCGTGGCGGTACGGGGGGGAGAGACCCAGTACTTC	CSVAVRGGETQYF
TRBV29-1	TRBJ1-4	few	TRBD1	TGCAGCGTACAGGGGGCCGTTAATGAAAAACTGTTTTTT	CSVQGAVNEKLFF
TRBV9	TRBJ1-2	.	.	TGTGCCAGCAGCGTAGACAGCGCAGCTGGCGGCTACACCTTC	CASSVDSAAGGYTF
TRBV19	TRBJ2-2	.	.	TGTGCCAGTAGTATAAGGTTGCTAGCGAACACCGGGGAGCTGTTTTTT	CASSIRLLANTGELFF
TRBV5-1	TRBJ2-2	once	.	TGCGCCAGCAGCCGGGACGGTGGAACGGGTACCGGGGAGCTGTTTTTT	CASSRDGGTGTGELFF
TRBV6-1	TRBJ2-2	.	TRBD2	TGTGCCAGCAGTGGAACTAGCGGGAGGGCGGGTACCGGGGAGCTGTTTTTT	CASSGTSGRAGTGELFF
TRBV6-6	TRBJ1-2	.	.	TGTGCCAGCAGCCCCGGGACAAACTATGGCTACACCTTC	CASSPGTNYGYTF
TRBV7-2	TRBJ2-3	.	.	TGTGCCAGCAGCACCGAGCGCAATACGCAGTATTTT	CASSTERNTQYF
TRBV18	TRBJ2-2	.	TRBD1	TGTGCCAGCTCTCCGCGGACAGGGGGAAACACCGGGGAGCTGTTTTTT	CASSPRTGGNTGELFF
TRBV27	TRBJ2-2	.	TRBD1	TGTGCCAGCAGTTTATCGGTAGTAATTTCTTCGGGACAGGGAATCACCGGGGAGCTGTTTTTT	CASSLSVVISSGQGITGELFF
TRBV19	TRBJ2-5	few	TRBD2	TGTGCCAGTAGTGGGACTAGCGGGAACTTACAAGAGACCCAGTACTTC	CASSGTSGNLQETQYF
TRBV6-1	TRBJ2-1	.	TRBD2	TGTGCCGGGAGGGTAGGGGTCAATGAGCAGTTCTTC	CAGRVGVNEQFF
TRBV4-2	TRBJ1-1	.	.	TGTGCCAGCAGCCAAGATCGGCAGACTGAAGCTTTCTTT	CASSQDRQTEAFF
TRBV5-4	TRBJ1-2	.	TRBD1	TGTGCCAGCAGCTTTACCACAGGGGGCGGGGATGGCTACACCTTC	CASSFTTGGGDGYTF
TRBV6-1	TRBJ2-3	once	.	TGTGCCAGCAGTGAAGGTAACGGGGATACGCAGTATTTT	CASSEGNGDTQYF
TRBV20-1	TRBJ2-2	.	.	TGCAGTGCTAGAAGGCCCGGGGAGCTGTTTTTT	CSARRPGELFF
TRBV7-7	TRBJ2-1	.	TRBD2	TGTGCTAGCAGCTTAGCGGGGGACTACAATGAGCAGTTCTTC	CASSLAGDYNEQFF
TRBV13	TRBJ1-2	.	.	TGTGCCAGCAGCCCCTCGGGACACGGGCTTTATGGCTACACCTTC	CASSPSGHGLYGYTF
TRBV7-8	TRBJ1-1	.	.	TGTGCCAGCAGCTTAACGCCTGTGGGAAGAACTGAAGCTTTCTTT	CASSLTPVGRTEAFF
TRBV6-6	TRBJ2-7	.	.	TGTGCCAGCAGTTACCCCACAGGGTTTTCCTACGAGCAGTACTTC	CASSYPTGFSYEQYF
TRBV19	TRBJ1-1	.	TRBD1	TGTGCCAGTAGGCAGACAGGGGGATACACTGAAGCTTTCTTT	CASRQTGGYTEAFF
TRBV7-2	TRBJ2-2	once	TRBD2	TGTGCCAGCAGCTTAGCGGGAGGGCTCACCGGGGAGCTGTTTTTT	CASSLAGGLTGELFF
TRBV19	TRBJ1-1	.	TRBD1	TGTGCCAGTAGTCTCCTGGGGGGCAGGGGGGATAGGACTGAAGCTTTCTTT	CASSLLGGRGDRTEAFF
TRBV28	TRBJ1-5	.	.	TGTGCCAGCAGTTTGACGGGGAGTCAGCCCCAGCATTTT	CASSLTGSQPQHF
TRBV4-2	TRBJ2-1	.	.	TGTGCCAGCAGCCAAGATTCGAGTAGCGAACAAAACAATGAGCAGTTCTTC	CASSQDSSSEQNNEQFF
TRBV28	TRBJ2-3	.	.	TGTGCCAGCAGATATGGGCCTAGTGACGATACGCAGTATTTT	CASRYGPSDDTQYF
TRBV6-5	TRBJ2-5	once	.	TGTGCCAGCAGGAAACGGCAAGAGACCCAGTACTTC	CASRKRQETQYF
TRBV5-1	TRBJ2-5	once	.	TGCGCCAGCAGCGCCGGTGGGGAGACCCAGTACTTC	CASSAGGETQYF